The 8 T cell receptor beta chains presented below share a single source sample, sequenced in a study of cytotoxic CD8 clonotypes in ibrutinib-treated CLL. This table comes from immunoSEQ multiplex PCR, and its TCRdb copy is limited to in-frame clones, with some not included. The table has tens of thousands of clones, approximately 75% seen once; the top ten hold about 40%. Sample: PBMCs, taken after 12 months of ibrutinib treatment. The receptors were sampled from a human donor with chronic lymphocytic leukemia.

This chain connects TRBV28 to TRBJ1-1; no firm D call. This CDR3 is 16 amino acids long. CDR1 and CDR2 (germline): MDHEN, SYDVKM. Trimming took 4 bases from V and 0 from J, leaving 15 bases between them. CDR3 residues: CASSYAGILMNTEAFF. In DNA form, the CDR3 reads TGTGCCAGCAGTTATGCCGGAATCCTAATGAACACTGAAGCTTTCTTT. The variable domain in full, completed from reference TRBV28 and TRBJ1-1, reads DVKVTQSSRYLVKRTGEKVFLECVQDMDHENMFWYRQDPGLGLRLIYFSYDVKMKEKGDIPEGYSVSREKKERFSLILESASTNQTSMYLCASSYAGILMNTEAFFGQGTRLTVV.

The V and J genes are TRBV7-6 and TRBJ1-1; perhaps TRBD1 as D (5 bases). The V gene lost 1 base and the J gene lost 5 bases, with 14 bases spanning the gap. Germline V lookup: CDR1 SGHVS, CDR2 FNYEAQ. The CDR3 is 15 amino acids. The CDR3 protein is CASSLDRWGGTEAFF. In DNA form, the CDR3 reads TGTGCCAGCAGCTTAGATCGGTGGGGGGGGACTGAAGCTTTCTTT. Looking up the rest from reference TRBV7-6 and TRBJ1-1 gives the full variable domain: GAGVSQSPRYKVTKRGQDVALRCDPISGHVSLYWYRQALGQGPEFLTYFNYEAQQDKSGLPNDRFSAERPEGSISTLTIQRTEQRDSAMYRCASSLDRWGGTEAFFGQGTRLTVV.

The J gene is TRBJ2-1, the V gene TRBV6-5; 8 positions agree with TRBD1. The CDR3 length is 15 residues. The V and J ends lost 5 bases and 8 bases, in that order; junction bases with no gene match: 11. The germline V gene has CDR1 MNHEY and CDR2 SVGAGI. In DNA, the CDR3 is TGTGCCAGCAGTCAGCCGGGACAGGCCCCCGATGAGCAGTTCTTC. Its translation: CASSQPGQAPDEQFF.

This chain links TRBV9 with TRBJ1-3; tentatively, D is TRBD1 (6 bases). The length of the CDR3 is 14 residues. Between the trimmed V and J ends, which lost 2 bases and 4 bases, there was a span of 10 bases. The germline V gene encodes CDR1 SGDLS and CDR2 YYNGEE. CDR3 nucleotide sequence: TGTGCCAGCAGCGTCCGGGGGCGCGGAAACACCATATATTTT. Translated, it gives CASSVRGRGNTIYF.

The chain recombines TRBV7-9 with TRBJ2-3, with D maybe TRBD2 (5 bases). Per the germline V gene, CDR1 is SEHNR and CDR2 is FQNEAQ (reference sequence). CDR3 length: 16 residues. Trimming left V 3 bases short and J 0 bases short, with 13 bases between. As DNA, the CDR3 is TGTGCCAGCAGCTTCGGGCGGGTGCCTAGCACAGATACGCAGTATTTT. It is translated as CASSFGRVPSTDTQYF.

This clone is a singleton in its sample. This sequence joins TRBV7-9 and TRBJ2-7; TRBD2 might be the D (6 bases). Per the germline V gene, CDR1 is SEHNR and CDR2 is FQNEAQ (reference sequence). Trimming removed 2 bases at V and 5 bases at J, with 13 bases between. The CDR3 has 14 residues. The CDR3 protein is CASSLRREFDEQYF. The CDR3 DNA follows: TGTGCCAGCAGCTTAAGACGGGAGTTTGACGAGCAGTACTTC.

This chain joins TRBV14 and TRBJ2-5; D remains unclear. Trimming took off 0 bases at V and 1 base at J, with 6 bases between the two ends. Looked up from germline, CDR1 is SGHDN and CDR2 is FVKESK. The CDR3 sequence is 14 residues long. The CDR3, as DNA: TGTGCCAGCAGCCAAGAGGTTTTCCAAGAGACCCAGTACTTC. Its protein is CASSQEVFQETQYF.

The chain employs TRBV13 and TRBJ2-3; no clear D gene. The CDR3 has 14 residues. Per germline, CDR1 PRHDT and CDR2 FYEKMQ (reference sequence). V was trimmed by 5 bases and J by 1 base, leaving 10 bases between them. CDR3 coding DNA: TGTGCCAGCAGCGTAGATGGGGGCACAGATACGCAGTATTTT. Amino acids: CASSVDGGTDTQYF.